The clone carrying this T cell receptor beta chain was found a few times. What it binds is not known. PBMCs came from around 9.7 ml fresh peripheral blood. The CDR3 regions of TCR beta were amplified from RNA transcripts. Using the HTBI primer set, a first-round RT-PCR was run on the TCR CDR3. TCRdb passed the multiplex PCR reads through MiXCR, listing each CDR3 protein once. The sample yields a few hundred thousand distinct CDR3 sequences, about 15% seen once. The entry originates in a study of T cells in Graves' hyperthyroidism and ophthalmopathy. Across the whole study: Peripheral blood samples were taken at initial diagnosis, prior to any treatment.

Trimming took 7 bases from V and 7 from J; bases not matched to a gene: 9. Per the germline V gene, CDR1 is SQVTM and CDR2 is ANQGSEA. The CDR3 is 14 residues long. Whole-study findings and limits: Blood also showed most of the thyroid clonotypes that were expanded above 0.001.

The rearrangement uses TRBV29-1 and TRBJ2-1; 11 nucleotides agree with TRBD1. Material: blood. The clonotype originates from an older woman with Graves' ophthalmopathy. As DNA, the CDR3 is TGCAGCGCAAGGAGGGACAGGGGGTTAAATGAGCAGTTCTTC. Translation gives CSARRDRGLNEQFF.